Listed below are T cell receptor beta chains from one sample, sequenced in a study of tumor and adjacent non-tumor tissue in lung cancer. Each CDR3 protein is one row after TCRdb ran MiXCR on the multiplex PCR reads. Found here are roughly 120,000 distinct CDR3 sequences, around 75% of them singletons; the top ten hold more than 35%. Sequencing input: lung tumor tissue. The receptor source for this set is a woman in her sixties or seventies with non-small cell lung cancer. CDR3s include the opening cysteine and the closing phenylalanine or tryptophan. The D gene is left open where the match is weak. Clone size is not always given. Where it is, it says once, few, many or a class for expanded clones.

V	D	J	size	CDR3	DNA
TRBV11-2	-	TRBJ2-1	-	CDSNSISGRITNEQFF	TGTGACAGCAACTCTATTAGTGGGAGAATCACGAATGAGCAGTTCTTC
TRBV20-1	TRBD2	TRBJ2-2	-	CSAREMNSGELF	TGCAGTGCTAGAGAGATGAACAGCGGGGAGCTGTTT
TRBV29-1	-	TRBJ2-1	many	CSATDGEQFF	TGCAGCGCGACAGACGGTGAGCAGTTCTTC
TRBV6-2/TRBV6-3	-	TRBJ2-5	many	CASSYSVGGRGQTQYF	TGTGCCAGCAGTTACAGCGTCGGAGGACGGGGACAGACCCAGTACTTC
TRBV20-1	TRBD2	TRBJ2-7	-	CSVGGGRGDGHYF	TGCAGTGTAGGCGGGGGGCGAGGGGACGGGCATTACTTC
TRBV28	TRBD1	TRBJ1-1	many	CASRARTGGRTEAFF	TGTGCCAGCAGAGCGCGGACAGGGGGGCGGACTGAAGCTTTCTTT
TRBV29-1	TRBD1	TRBJ2-7	many	CSVSSDRGTSYEQYF	TGCAGCGTTTCCTCCGACAGGGGGACCTCGTACGAGCAGTACTTC
TRBV29-1	TRBD2	TRBJ2-5	-	CTGLELAGETQYF	TGCACCGGGCTGGAACTAGCGGGAGAGACCCAGTACTTC
TRBV29-1	TRBD2	TRBJ2-3	once	CSVLDVQAGAADTQYF	TGCAGCGTACTCGACGTCCAGGCGGGAGCGGCAGATACGCAGTATTTT
TRBV12-3/TRBV12-4	TRBD2	TRBJ2-7	once	CASSLERGLGSFEPCF	TGTGCCAGCAGTTTAGAGCGGGGTCTAGGGTCATTCGAGCCGTGCTTC
TRBV6-1	TRBD2	TRBJ2-1	-	CASKLRLAGYNEQFF	TGTGCCAGTAAACTGAGACTAGCGGGTTACAATGAGCAGTTCTTC
TRBV7-8	TRBD2	TRBJ2-3	-	CASSLVLAGGTETQYF	TGTGCCAGCAGCTTAGTACTAGCGGGGGGGACAGAAACGCAGTATTTT
TRBV4-1	-	TRBJ1-5	once	CASSQDRAGNQPQYF	TGCGCCAGCAGCCAAGATCGGGCAGGGAATCAGCCCCAATATTTT
TRBV11-2	-	TRBJ1-1	-	CASSLQVGDTEAFF	TGTGCCAGCAGCTTACAGGTGGGGGACACTGAAGCTTTCTTT
TRBV19	TRBD2	TRBJ2-7	-	CASSIGTSGIGEQYF	TGTGCCAGTAGTATAGGGACTAGCGGGATCGGCGAGCAGTACTTC